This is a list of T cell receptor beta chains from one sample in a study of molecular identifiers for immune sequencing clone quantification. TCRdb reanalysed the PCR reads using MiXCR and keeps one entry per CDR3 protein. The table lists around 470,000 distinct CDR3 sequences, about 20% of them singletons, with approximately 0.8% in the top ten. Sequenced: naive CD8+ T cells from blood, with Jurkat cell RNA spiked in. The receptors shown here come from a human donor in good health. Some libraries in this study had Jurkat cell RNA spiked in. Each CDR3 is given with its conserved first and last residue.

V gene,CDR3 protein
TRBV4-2,CASSQDWDSTYEQYF
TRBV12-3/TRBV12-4,CASSPGQEQFF
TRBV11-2,CASSKDRGSGETQYF
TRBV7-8,CASSPTSGTHNEQFF
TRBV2,CASSEALGTSFYSYEQYF
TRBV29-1,CSVEVPRLNTEAFF
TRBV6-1,CASSEPGQVFYEQYF
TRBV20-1,CSARKTAEAFF
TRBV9,CASSVVPWDSVNTEAFF
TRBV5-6,CASSLVATPDEQYF
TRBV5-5,CASSRQQDMNTEAFF
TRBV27,CASKRWDRGYEQYF
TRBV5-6,CASSLNRVGNQPQHF
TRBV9,CASSASQGAFYYGYTF
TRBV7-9,CASSARDSPYEQYF
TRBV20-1,CSASDLNTEAFF
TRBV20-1,CSARKGRTRNYEQYF
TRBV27,CASSLTGHLSNQPQHF
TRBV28,CASNLIHSNQPQHF
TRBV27,CASSLSSRGMGHYGYTF
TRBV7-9,CASSLVPGGDEQFF
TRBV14,CASSPNRGPTEAFF
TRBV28,CASGIAKNIQYF
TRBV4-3,CASSPEAASNYGYTF
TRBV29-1,CSVITPSEQYF
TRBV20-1,CSARGVGHNEQFF
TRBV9,CASSGALGGPADTQYF
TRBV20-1,CSARDLGLAGVREQYF
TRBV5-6,CASSFWTSGGRTDTQYF
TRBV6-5,CASSYSSVSQETQYF
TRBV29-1,CSVEFWSSYNEQFF